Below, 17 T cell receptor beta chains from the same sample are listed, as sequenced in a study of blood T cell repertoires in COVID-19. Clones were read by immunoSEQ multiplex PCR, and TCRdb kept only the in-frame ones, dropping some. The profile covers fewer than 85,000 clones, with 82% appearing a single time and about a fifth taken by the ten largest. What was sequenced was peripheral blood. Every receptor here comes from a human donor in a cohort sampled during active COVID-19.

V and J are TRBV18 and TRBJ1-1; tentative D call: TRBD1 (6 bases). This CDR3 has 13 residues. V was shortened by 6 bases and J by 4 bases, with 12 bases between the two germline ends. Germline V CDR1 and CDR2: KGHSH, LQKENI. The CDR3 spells CASSIQGGTEAFF. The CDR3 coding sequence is TGTGCCAGCTCCATACAGGGTGGCACTGAAGCTTTCTTT.

DNA of the CDR3: TGTGCCAGCGGCAGACAGAACACTGAAGCTTTCTTT. Protein sequence: CASGRQNTEAFF. This sequence joins TRBV4-2 and TRBJ1-1; D is ambiguous. Germline V lookup: CDR1 LGHNA, CDR2 YNFKEQ. The V end was cut by 8 bases, the J end by 1 base, with 8 bases between. This CDR3 region has 12 residues.

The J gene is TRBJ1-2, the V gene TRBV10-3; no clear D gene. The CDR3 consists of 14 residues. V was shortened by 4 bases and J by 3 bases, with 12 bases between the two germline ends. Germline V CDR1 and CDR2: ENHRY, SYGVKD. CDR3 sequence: CAISVAGRDYGYTF. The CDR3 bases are TGTGCCATCAGTGTGGCTGGGAGAGACTATGGCTACACCTTC.

CDR3 coding DNA: TGTGCCAGCAGCCCGAGCGGTGGGGTAGAGACCCAGTACTTC. Translation: CASSPSGGVETQYF. This chain joins TRBV28 and TRBJ2-5; perhaps TRBD2 as D (5 bases). This CDR3 region has 14 residues. The germline V and J ends were trimmed by 6 bases and 4 bases, with 15 bases remaining between them. Germline V CDR1 and CDR2: MDHEN, SYDVKM.

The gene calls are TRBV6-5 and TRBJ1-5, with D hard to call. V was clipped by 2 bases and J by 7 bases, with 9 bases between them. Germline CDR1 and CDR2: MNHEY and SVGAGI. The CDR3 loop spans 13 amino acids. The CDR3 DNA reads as TGTGCCAGCAGTTACAGCGGGTTACAGCCCCAGCATTTT. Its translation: CASSYSGLQPQHF.

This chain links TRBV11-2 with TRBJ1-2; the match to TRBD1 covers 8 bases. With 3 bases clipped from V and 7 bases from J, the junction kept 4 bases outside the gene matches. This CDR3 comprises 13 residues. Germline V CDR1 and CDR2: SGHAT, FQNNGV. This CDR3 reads CASSFGQGAGYTF. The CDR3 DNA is TGTGCCAGCAGCTTCGGGCAGGGGGCTGGCTACACCTTC.

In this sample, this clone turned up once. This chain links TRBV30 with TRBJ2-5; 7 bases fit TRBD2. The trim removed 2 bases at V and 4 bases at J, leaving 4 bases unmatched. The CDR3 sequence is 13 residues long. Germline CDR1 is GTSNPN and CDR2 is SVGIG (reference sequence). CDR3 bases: TGTGCCTGGAGTATGGGGAGGGGAGAGACCCAGTACTTC. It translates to CAWSMGRGETQYF.

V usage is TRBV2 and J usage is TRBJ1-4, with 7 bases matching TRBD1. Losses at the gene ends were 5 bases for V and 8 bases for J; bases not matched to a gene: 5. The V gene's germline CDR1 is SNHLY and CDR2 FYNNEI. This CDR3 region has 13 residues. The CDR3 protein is CASSTGVSEKLFF. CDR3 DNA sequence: TGTGCCAGCAGTACAGGGGTGAGCGAAAAACTGTTTTTT.

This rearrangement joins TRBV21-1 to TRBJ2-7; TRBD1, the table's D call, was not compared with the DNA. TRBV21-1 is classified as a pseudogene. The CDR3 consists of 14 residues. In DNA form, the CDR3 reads TGTGCCAGCAGAAAGACAGGGGGCCACTACGAGCAGTACTTC. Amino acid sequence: CASRKTGGHYEQYF.

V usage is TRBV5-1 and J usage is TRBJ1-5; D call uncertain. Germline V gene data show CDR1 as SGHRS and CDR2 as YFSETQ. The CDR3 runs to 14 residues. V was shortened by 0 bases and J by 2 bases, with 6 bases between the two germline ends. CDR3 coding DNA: TGCGCCAGCAGCTTGGCGGGTGGCAATCAGCCCCAGCATTTT. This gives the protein CASSLAGGNQPQHF.

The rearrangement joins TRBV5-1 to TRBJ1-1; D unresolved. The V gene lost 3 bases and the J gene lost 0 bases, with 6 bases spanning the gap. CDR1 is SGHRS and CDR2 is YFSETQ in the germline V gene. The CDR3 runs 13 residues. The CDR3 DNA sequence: TGCGCCAGCAGCTCACAGCTGAACACTGAAGCTTTCTTT. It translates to CASSSQLNTEAFF.

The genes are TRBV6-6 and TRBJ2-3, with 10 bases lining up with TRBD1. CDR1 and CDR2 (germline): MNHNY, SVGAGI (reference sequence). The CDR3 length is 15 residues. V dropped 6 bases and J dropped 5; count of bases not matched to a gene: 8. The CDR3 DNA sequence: TGTGCCAGCAGCGACCGACAGGGGGCAATAGATACGCAGTATTTT. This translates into CASSDRQGAIDTQYF.

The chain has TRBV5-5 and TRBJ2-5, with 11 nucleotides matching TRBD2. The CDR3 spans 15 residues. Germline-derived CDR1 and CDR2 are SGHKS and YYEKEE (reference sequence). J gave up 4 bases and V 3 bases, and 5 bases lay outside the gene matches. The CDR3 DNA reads TGTGCCAGCAGCTATCCCCTAGCGGGGGGAGAGACCCAGTACTTC. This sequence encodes CASSYPLAGGETQYF.

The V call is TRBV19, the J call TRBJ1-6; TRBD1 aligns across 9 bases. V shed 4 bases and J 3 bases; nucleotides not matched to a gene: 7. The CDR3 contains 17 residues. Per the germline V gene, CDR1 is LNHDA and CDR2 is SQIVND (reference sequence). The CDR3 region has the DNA TGTGCCAGTAGTACCCCACAGGGGGCCAACTATAATTCACCCCTCCACTTT. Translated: CASSTPQGANYNSPLHF. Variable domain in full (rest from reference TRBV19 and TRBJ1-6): DGGITQSPKYLFRKEGQNVTLSCEQNLNHDAMYWYRQDPGQGLRLIYYSQIVNDFQKGDIAEGYSVSREKKESFPLTVTSAQKNPTAFYLCASSTPQGANYNSPLHFGNGTRLTVT.

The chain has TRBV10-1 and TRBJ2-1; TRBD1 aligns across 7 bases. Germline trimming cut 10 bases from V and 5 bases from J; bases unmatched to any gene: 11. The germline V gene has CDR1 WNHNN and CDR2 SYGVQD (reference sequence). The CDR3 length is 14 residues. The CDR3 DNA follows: TGCGCCACCCCGGCGACAGGGAATGACAATGAGCAGTTCTTC. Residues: CATPATGNDNEQFF.

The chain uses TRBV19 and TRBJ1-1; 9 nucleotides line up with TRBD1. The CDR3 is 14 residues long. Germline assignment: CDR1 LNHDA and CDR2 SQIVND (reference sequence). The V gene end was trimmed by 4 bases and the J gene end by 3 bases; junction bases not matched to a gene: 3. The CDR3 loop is CASSTQGAHTEAFF. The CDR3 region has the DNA TGTGCCAGTAGTACACAGGGGGCGCACACTGAAGCTTTCTTT.

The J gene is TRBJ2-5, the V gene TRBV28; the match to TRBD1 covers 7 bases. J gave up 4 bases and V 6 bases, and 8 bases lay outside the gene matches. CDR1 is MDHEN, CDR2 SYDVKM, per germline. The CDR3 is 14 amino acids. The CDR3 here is CASSPHRGRETQYF. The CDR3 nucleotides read TGTGCCAGCAGCCCTCACAGGGGTCGAGAGACCCAGTACTTC.